Presented here are 10 T cell receptor beta chains from one specimen sequenced in a study of cytomegalovirus exposure and HLA in healthy donors. Primers included in the PCR were 60 Vbeta and 13 Jbeta primers. The protocol was immunoSEQ multiplex PCR, while the TCRdb copy is restricted to in-frame clones and leaves out a portion. Of some 180,000 clones listed, 76% are singletons. Specimen: PBMCs. The receptors derive from a man aged 18-30 years in good health and CMV-seronegative.

The CDR3 reads CASSHSSRDRSRRTQYF. CDR3 bases: TGTGCCAGCAGTCACTCGTCCCGGGACAGGTCCCGTAGGACCCAGTACTTC. This chain links TRBV27 with TRBJ2-5; TRBD1 aligns across 8 bases. The CDR3 contains 17 residues. Trimming took 5 bases from V and 7 from J; bases not matched to a gene: 18. CDR1 and CDR2 from the germline V gene are MNHEY and SMNVEV (reference sequence).

The rearrangement joins TRBV5-3 to TRBJ2-2; possible D gene TRBD1, 6 bases. TRBV5-3 is designated an ORF whose function remains uncertain. With 2 bases removed from V and 2 bases from J, the gap between germline ends came to 16 bases. The CDR3 covers 17 residues. The CDR3: CARSLPPLGANTGELFF. The CDR3 region has the DNA TGTGCCAGAAGCTTACCACCCCTGGGGGCTAACACCGGGGAGCTGTTTTTT.

The chain combines TRBV10-2 with TRBJ2-1; D perhaps matches TRBD1 (6 bases). CDR1 WSHSY and CDR2 SAAADI come from the germline V gene. The CDR3 is 12 amino acids. V shed 6 bases and J shed 9 bases, with 12 bases lying between them. Here the CDR3 DNA reads TGCGCCAGCAGGAGGACAGACAGTGAGCAGTTCTTC. Residues: CASRRTDSEQFF.

This chain uses TRBV30 with TRBJ2-1; 7 bases align to TRBD2. Germline CDR1 GTSNPN, CDR2 SVGIG (reference sequence). The CDR3 covers 16 residues. The trim removed 2 bases at V and 5 bases at J, leaving 12 bases unmatched. The CDR3: CAWSPRGGVGDNEQFF. The CDR3 nucleotides read TGTGCCTGGAGTCCTCGCGGGGGAGTTGGGGACAATGAGCAGTTCTTC.

V gene TRBV30 combines with J gene TRBJ2-3, with TRBD1 as a possible D gene (6 bases). V was shortened by 0 bases and J by 7 bases, with 14 bases between the two germline ends. The CDR3 totals 14 residues. Germline V lookup: CDR1 GTSNPN, CDR2 SVGIG (reference sequence). CDR3 sequence: CAWSVEGVGYTQYF. DNA of the CDR3: TGTGCCTGGAGTGTTGAGGGGGTTGGGTATACGCAGTATTTT.

This clone was observed a handful of times. The CDR3 loop is CASSPDRGITGELFF. In nucleotides, the CDR3 is TGTGCCAGCAGCCCCGACAGGGGGATCACCGGGGAGCTGTTTTTT. This chain links TRBV28 with TRBJ2-2, with 9 positions matching TRBD1. The CDR3 runs 15 residues. V dropped 6 bases and J dropped 4; count of bases not matched to a gene: 6. Per germline, CDR1 MDHEN and CDR2 SYDVKM.

V and J are TRBV7-9 and TRBJ1-5, with TRBD1 matching over 9 bases. The length of the CDR3 is 14 residues. Germline CDR1 is SEHNR and CDR2 is FQNEAQ (reference sequence). The ends lost 4 bases at V and 4 bases at J; junction bases unmatched: 2. The CDR3: CASSSDRGNQPQHF. The CDR3 DNA reads TGTGCCAGCAGCTCGGACAGGGGTAATCAGCCCCAGCATTTT.

The chain employs TRBV30 and TRBJ1-5; D perhaps matches TRBD1 (6 bases). The CDR3 has 16 amino acids. Trimming took 5 bases from V and 2 from J, leaving 19 bases between them. The germline CDR1 and CDR2 sequences are GTSNPN and SVGIG (reference sequence). CDR3 loop: CAWGWGPGEGNQPQHF. The CDR3 bases are TGTGCCTGGGGGTGGGGGCCTGGTGAGGGCAATCAGCCCCAGCATTTT. Combining the CDR3 with reference TRBV30 and TRBJ1-5 gives the whole variable domain SQTIHQWPATLVQPVGSPLSLECTVEGTSNPNLYWYRQAAGRGLQLLFYSVGIGQISSEVPQNLSASRPQDRQFILSSKKLLLSDSGFYLCAWGWGPGEGNQPQHFGDGTRLSIL.

This clone was seen once. V is TRBV10-3 and J is TRBJ1-6; maybe TRBD1 (5 bases). The V gene's germline CDR1 is ENHRY and CDR2 SYGVKD. The CDR3 consists of 13 residues. V gave up 6 bases and J gave up 6 bases, with 9 bases separating them. CDR3 residues: CAIRQVSNSPLHF. The CDR3 bases are TGTGCCATCAGACAGGTTTCTAATTCACCCCTCCACTTT.

This clone was seen only a few times. Other DNA sequences in this sample translate to the same CDR3. The rearrangement links TRBV30 to TRBJ2-7; 7 bases are shared with TRBD1. The CDR3 consists of 12 residues. CDR1 and CDR2 (germline): GTSNPN, SVGIG (reference sequence). V lost 1 base to trimming and J lost 4 bases; unmatched junction nucleotides: 1. CDR3 coding DNA: TGTGCCTGGAGTGGACAGGGTTACGAGCAGTACTTC. This sequence encodes CAWSGQGYEQYF.